One sample yielded the 21 T cell receptor beta chains listed below, sequenced in a study of cytomegalovirus exposure and HLA in healthy donors. Primers for the PCR totalled 60 Vbeta and 13 Jbeta. Measured with immunoSEQ multiplex PCR; TCRdb has only the in-frame clones, and not every one. The table has fewer than 200,000 clones, around 82% seen once. The sample taken for sequencing was PBMCs. The source is a man between 35 and 55 years old in good health and CMV-seronegative.

The chain joins TRBV18 to TRBJ1-5; weak D call: TRBD1 (6 bases). Trimming removed 0 bases at V and 6 bases at J, with 12 bases between. Germline V CDR1 and CDR2: KGHSH, LQKENI. The CDR3 covers 15 residues. The CDR3 here is CASSPPGRGGQPQHF. The CDR3 DNA sequence: TGTGCCAGCTCACCACCGGGGAGGGGGGGTCAGCCCCAGCATTTT. Full variable domain (rest looked up from reference TRBV18 and TRBJ1-5): NAGVMQNPRHLVRRRGQEARLRCSPMKGHSHVYWYRQLPEEGLKFMVYLQKENIIDESGMPKERFSAEFPKEGPSILRIQQVVRGDSAAYFCASSPPGRGGQPQHFGDGTRLSIL.

The chain recombines TRBV18 with TRBJ1-4, with D possibly being TRBD1 (5 bases). Per germline, CDR1 KGHSH and CDR2 LQKENI. Trimming took 6 bases from V and 2 from J, leaving 16 bases between them. CDR3 length equals 16 residues. CDR3 loop: CASSEGPGNTNEKLFF. The CDR3 bases are TGTGCCAGCTCGGAAGGGCCAGGGAACACTAATGAAAAACTGTTTTTT.

The chain is built from TRBV30 and TRBJ2-4; D may be TRBD2 (6 bases). Germline values: CDR1 GTSNPN, CDR2 SVGIG (reference sequence). The CDR3 runs to 16 residues. V shed 1 base and J shed 0 bases, with 13 bases lying between them. The chain's CDR3 is CAWSDTSQGAKNIQYF. CDR3 nucleotides: TGTGCCTGGAGTGACACTAGCCAGGGAGCCAAAAACATTCAGTACTTC.

The chain has TRBV7-2 and TRBJ2-5; 11 nucleotides agree with TRBD2. The V segment lost 5 bases and the J segment 5 bases; nucleotides outside the gene matches: 10. Germline V lookup: CDR1 SGHTA, CDR2 FQGNSA. The CDR3 totals 16 residues. CDR3 amino acids: CASSLQRLAGLETQYF. The DNA of the CDR3 is TGTGCCAGCAGCCTGCAAAGACTAGCGGGATTGGAGACCCAGTACTTC.

In this sample, this clone turned up a few times. V is TRBV19 and J is TRBJ1-5; 12 bases line up with TRBD1. The length of the CDR3 is 17 residues. Germline trimming cut 7 bases from V and 2 bases from J; bases unmatched to any gene: 9. Germline-derived CDR1 and CDR2 are LNHDA and SQIVND (reference sequence). The CDR3 loop is CASIGTGGGFGNQPQHF. The CDR3 bases are TGTGCCAGTATCGGGACAGGGGGCGGGTTCGGCAATCAGCCCCAGCATTTT.

This clone has just a few counts. V and J are TRBV6-5 and TRBJ1-2; no firm D call. Looked up from germline, CDR1 is MNHEY and CDR2 is SVGAGI. The CDR3 is made up of 15 amino acids. The V gene lost 8 bases and the J gene lost 4 bases, with 20 bases spanning the gap. CDR3 nucleotides: TGTGCCAGCTTTACCCCTTTGGAGAGTCTCTATGGCTACACCTTC. Translation: CASFTPLESLYGYTF.

The rearrangement joins TRBV5-6 to TRBJ1-2, with D hard to call. CDR1 and CDR2 from the germline V gene are SGHDT and YYEEEE. Between the trimmed V and J ends, which lost 7 bases and 1 base, there was a span of 17 bases. CDR3 size: 15 residues. The CDR3 here is CASHGPSENNYGYTF. The DNA of the CDR3 is TGTGCCAGCCATGGGCCGTCCGAGAATAACTATGGCTACACCTTC.

The J gene is TRBJ2-7, the V gene TRBV7-2; 13 nucleotides align to TRBD2. This CDR3 has 15 residues. The V gene end was trimmed by 6 bases and the J gene end by 6 bases; junction bases not matched to a gene: 8. Per the germline V gene, CDR1 is SGHTA and CDR2 is FQGNSA. CDR3 protein: CASSYPGLAGSEQYF. The CDR3 DNA reads TGTGCCAGCAGTTACCCGGGACTAGCGGGATCCGAGCAGTACTTC.

V gene TRBV29-1 combines with J gene TRBJ1-1; D is ambiguous. V shed 6 bases and J shed 2 bases, with 16 bases lying between them. This CDR3 spans 14 amino acids. Looked up from germline, CDR1 is SQVTM and CDR2 is ANQGSEA. The CDR3 nucleotides read TGCAGCGTGCCGCCCCCGGGAGTAAACACTGAAGCTTTCTTT. It codes for CSVPPPGVNTEAFF.

The V gene is TRBV19, the J gene TRBJ2-1; 7 bases align to TRBD2. V lost 5 bases and J lost 0; bases outside the gene matches: 7. Germline CDR1 reads LNHDA; CDR2 reads SQIVND (reference sequence). The CDR3 contains 16 residues. The CDR3, as DNA: TGTGCCAGTAGTCCTCTAGCGGCGGTCTCCTACAATGAGCAGTTCTTC. Translating gives CASSPLAAVSYNEQFF.

This sequence joins TRBV18 and TRBJ2-7, with D possibly being TRBD1 (5 bases). This CDR3 comprises 12 residues. CDR1 KGHSH and CDR2 LQKENI come from the germline V gene. Trimming removed 4 bases from V and 5 bases from J, with 9 bases in between. In DNA form, the CDR3 reads TGTGCCAGCTCACATCCAGGGCACGAGCAGTACTTC. This encodes CASSHPGHEQYF.

This CDR3 reads CASGDRGQILGYTF. The CDR3 nucleotides are TGTGCCAGCGGGGACAGGGGACAGATTCTTGGCTACACCTTC. The chain is built from TRBV7-9 and TRBJ1-2, with 10 bases identical to TRBD1. The trim removed 8 bases at V and 7 bases at J, leaving 10 bases unmatched. Germline loops: CDR1 SEHNR, CDR2 FQNEAQ (reference sequence). CDR3 length: 14 amino acids.

The chain employs TRBV27 and TRBJ2-5; 9 bases align to TRBD2. Germline CDR1 MNHEY, CDR2 SMNVEV (reference sequence). V lost 0 bases, J lost 4 bases, and 6 bases stayed unmatched. The CDR3 is 16 residues long. CDR3 in DNA: TGTGCCAGCAGTTTATCGGGGCGGGGGGGCCCAGAGACCCAGTACTTC. It yields the protein CASSLSGRGGPETQYF.

The chain employs TRBV7-8 and TRBJ2-7; D might be TRBD2 (6 bases). In germline, CDR1 is SGHVS, CDR2 FQNEAQ. V was cut by 5 bases and J by 3 bases, with 17 bases left in between. CDR3 length: 15 amino acids. CDR3 protein: CASSPLTGEGYEQYF. CDR3 nucleotides: TGTGCCAGCAGCCCTCTAACGGGAGAGGGCTACGAGCAGTACTTC.

This clone was seen a few times. The chain uses TRBV9 and TRBJ1-5; 8 nucleotides align to TRBD1. Per the germline V gene, CDR1 is SGDLS and CDR2 is YYNGEE. This CDR3 region has 15 residues. After removal of 4 bases from V and 6 bases from J, the junction contained 9 bases not matched to a gene. The CDR3 region is CASSTTGGEGQPQHF. The CDR3 region has the DNA TGTGCCAGCAGCACCACAGGGGGGGAAGGTCAGCCCCAGCATTTT.

The rearrangement links TRBV6-6 to TRBJ1-5, with D unclear. This CDR3 has 15 residues. CDR1 and CDR2 from the germline V gene are MNHNY and SVGAGI (reference sequence). V was pared by 6 bases and J by 1 base, with 13 bases between. The CDR3 spells CASSPGPGSNQPQHF. For the CDR3, the DNA is TGTGCCAGCAGCCCTGGTCCCGGGAGCAATCAGCCCCAGCATTTT.

This clone was observed once. The chain uses TRBV19 and TRBJ2-7; no reliable D call. CDR3 size: 14 residues. Deletions cut 5 bases from V and 1 base from J, with 12 bases between. Per germline, CDR1 LNHDA and CDR2 SQIVND (reference sequence). The CDR3 DNA follows: TGTGCCAGTAGTGCTTACGGCGGTTCCTACGAGCAGTACTTC. Translated: CASSAYGGSYEQYF.

The chain links TRBV27 to TRBJ1-4, with no clear D. V was clipped by 6 bases and J by 4 bases, with 12 bases between them. The CDR3 loop spans 14 amino acids. From germline, CDR1 is MNHEY and CDR2 SMNVEV (reference sequence). The CDR3 is CASSRDGNNEKLFF. CDR3 bases: TGTGCCAGCAGCCGAGACGGGAATAATGAAAAACTGTTTTTT.

This clone was counted a few times. The chain employs TRBV6-6 and TRBJ1-6; 9 positions agree with TRBD1. This CDR3 has 16 amino acids. The germline gives CDR1 MNHNY, CDR2 SVGAGI (reference sequence). With 5 bases clipped from V and 3 bases from J, the junction kept 5 bases outside the gene matches. CDR3 in amino acids: CASSGDRAIYNSPLHF. The CDR3 DNA reads TGTGCCAGCAGTGGGGACAGGGCCATCTATAATTCACCCCTCCACTTT.

The chain uses TRBV5-5 and TRBJ1-2; D might be TRBD1 (6 bases). The CDR3 is made up of 15 amino acids. Germline V gene sequence: CDR1 SGHKS, CDR2 YYEKEE (reference sequence). Trimming removed 4 bases from V and 8 bases from J, with 21 bases in between. CDR3 in amino acids: CASSPTPGAAQGYTF. Written as DNA, the CDR3 is TGTGCCAGCAGCCCGACCCCAGGGGCGGCCCAAGGCTACACCTTC.

The rearrangement joins TRBV2 to TRBJ2-1; the match to TRBD1 covers 10 bases. CDR1 is SNHLY and CDR2 is FYNNEI in the germline V gene. After removal of 3 bases from V and 8 bases from J, the junction contained 10 bases not matched to a gene. This CDR3 has 16 amino acids. The CDR3 DNA is TGTGCCAGCAGTGACCTCGGGACAGGGGTTTTGGATGAGCAGTTCTTC. This gives the protein CASSDLGTGVLDEQFF.